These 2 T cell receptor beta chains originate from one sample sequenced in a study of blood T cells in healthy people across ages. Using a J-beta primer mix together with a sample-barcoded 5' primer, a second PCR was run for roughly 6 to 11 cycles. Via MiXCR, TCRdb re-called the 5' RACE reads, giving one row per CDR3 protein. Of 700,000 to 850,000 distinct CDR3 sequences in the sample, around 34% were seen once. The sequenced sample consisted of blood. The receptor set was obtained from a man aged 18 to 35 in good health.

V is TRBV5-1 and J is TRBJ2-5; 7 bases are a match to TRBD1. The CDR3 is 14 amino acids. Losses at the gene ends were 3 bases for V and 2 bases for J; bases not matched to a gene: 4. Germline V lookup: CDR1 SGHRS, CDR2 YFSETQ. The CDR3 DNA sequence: TGCGCCAGCAGCTGGTGGGACAGACAAGAGACCCAGTACTTC. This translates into CASSWWDRQETQYF.

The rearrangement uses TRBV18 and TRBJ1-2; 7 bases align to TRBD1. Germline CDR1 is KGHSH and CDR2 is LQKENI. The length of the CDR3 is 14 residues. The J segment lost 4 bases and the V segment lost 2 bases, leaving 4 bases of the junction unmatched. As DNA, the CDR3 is TGTGCCAGCTCACCAAACCGGGACAGCTATGGCTACACCTTC. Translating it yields CASSPNRDSYGYTF. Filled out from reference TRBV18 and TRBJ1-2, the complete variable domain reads NAGVMQNPRHLVRRRGQEARLRCSPMKGHSHVYWYRQLPEEGLKFMVYLQKENIIDESGMPKERFSAEFPKEGPSILRIQQVVRGDSAAYFCASSPNRDSYGYTFGSGTRLTVV.